What follows are 15 T cell receptor beta chains derived from one specimen sequenced in a study of blood T cell repertoires in COVID-19. The assay was immunoSEQ multiplex PCR, and TCRdb's table has in-frame clones only and misses some. This table holds 90,000 to 150,000 clones, 79% found once. What was sequenced was peripheral blood. Every receptor here comes from a woman of 80 years or more with acute or convalescent COVID-19.

This clone came up a few times. The genes are TRBV7-9 and TRBJ2-5; tentatively, D is TRBD1 (5 bases). The germline V gene encodes CDR1 SEHNR and CDR2 FQNEAQ (reference sequence). V shed 2 bases and J shed 1 base, with 17 bases lying between them. The CDR3 runs to 17 residues. CDR3 sequence (DNA): TGTGCCAGCAGCTTAATTTTAGACAGCAGCTTCCAAGAGACCCAGTACTTC. This gives the protein CASSLILDSSFQETQYF. Full variable domain (outside the CDR3, taken from reference TRBV7-9 and TRBJ2-5): DTGVSQNPRHKITKRGQNVTFRCDPISEHNRLYWYRQTLGQGPEFLTYFQNEAQLEKSRLLSDRFSAERPKGSFSTLEIQRTEQGDSAMYLCASSLILDSSFQETQYFGPGTRLLVL.

The chain recombines TRBV24-1 with TRBJ1-2; 9 nucleotides match TRBD1. Germline loops: CDR1 KGHDR, CDR2 SFDVKD. This CDR3 is built from 14 residues. J gave up 4 bases and V 5 bases, and 4 bases lay outside the gene matches. CDR3 in DNA: TGTGCCACCAGTGGGGACAGGGCCCCCTATGGCTACACCTTC. Its translation: CATSGDRAPYGYTF.

Of note for this clone: Germline is not matched at one junction end, which may reflect a read error. The chain recombines TRBV7-7 with TRBJ2-5; 8 nucleotides agree with TRBD2. Germline V CDR1 and CDR2: SSHAT, FNYEAQ (reference sequence). This CDR3 is 16 amino acids long. The CDR3 bases are TGTGCTAGCAGCTTAGTGACGGCGGGAGGAGCGGAGACCCAGTACTTC. It codes for CASSLVTAGGAETQYF.

V gene TRBV13 combines with J gene TRBJ1-2, with a tentative D call TRBD1 (6 bases). V lost 4 bases and J 7 bases, leaving 16 bases between the germline ends. Per germline, CDR1 PRHDT and CDR2 FYEKMQ (reference sequence). CDR3 length equals 14 residues. DNA of the CDR3: TGTGCCAGCAGCTCAACGACAGGCGGCCCTGGCTACACCTTC. Amino acid sequence: CASSSTTGGPGYTF.

In this sample, this clone turned up many times. This chain connects TRBV5-4 to TRBJ2-3; 11 nucleotides align to TRBD2. The V gene's germline CDR1 is SGHNT and CDR2 YYREEE (reference sequence). Germline trimming cut 4 bases from V and 1 base from J; bases unmatched to any gene: 11. This CDR3 is built from 18 residues. The CDR3 coding sequence is TGTGCCAGCAGCCCCCGCGATACTAGCGGGGGAGGCACAGATACGCAGTATTTT. It encodes CASSPRDTSGGGTDTQYF.

The chain is built from TRBV7-3 and TRBJ2-3; D uncertain. This CDR3 region has 12 residues. Germline V gene data show CDR1 as SGHTA and CDR2 as FQGTGA. Trimming cost V 4 bases and J 2 bases, with 4 bases left between them. CDR3 loop: CASSSSTDTQYF. As DNA, the CDR3 is TGTGCCAGCAGCTCCTCCACAGATACGCAGTATTTT.

The gene calls are TRBV11-3 and TRBJ1-1; 9 nucleotides agree with TRBD1. V was clipped by 2 bases and J by 8 bases; unmatched bases: 3. Per germline, CDR1 SGHNT and CDR2 YENEEA. The CDR3 has 13 amino acids. The CDR3 region has the DNA TGTGCCAGCAGCTTATTCGACAGGGGGGAAGCTTTCTTT. It encodes CASSLFDRGEAFF. Drawing the rest from reference TRBV11-3 and TRBJ1-1, the complete variable domain is EAGVVQSPRYKIIEKKQPVAFWCNPISGHNTLYWYLQNLGQGPELLIRYENEEAVDDSQLPKDRFSAERLKGVDSTLKIQPAELGDSAVYLCASSLFDRGEAFFGQGTRLTVV.

The chain is built from TRBV5-1 and TRBJ1-5; D gene ambiguous. V lost 0 bases and J 5 bases, leaving 12 bases between the germline ends. The CDR3 sequence is 15 residues long. From germline, CDR1 is SGHRS and CDR2 YFSETQ. CDR3 residues: CASSLDAGNDQPQHF. CDR3 in DNA: TGCGCCAGCAGCTTGGATGCGGGTAACGATCAGCCCCAGCATTTT.

Only one count was recorded for this clone. The V gene is TRBV5-1, the J gene TRBJ1-2; perhaps TRBD1 as D (6 bases). Per germline, CDR1 SGHRS and CDR2 YFSETQ. The CDR3 has 12 amino acids. With 7 bases removed from V and 2 bases from J, the gap between germline ends came to 9 bases. CDR3 DNA sequence: TGCGCCAGCGGTACAGGGAACTATGGCTACACCTTC. This sequence encodes CASGTGNYGYTF.

This clone was counted many times. This chain joins TRBV7-9 and TRBJ1-1, with 10 positions matching TRBD1. Looked up from germline, CDR1 is SEHNR and CDR2 is FQNEAQ (reference sequence). The CDR3 loop spans 15 amino acids. The junction had 7 bases not matched to a gene; V was cut back by 5 bases and J by 4 bases. CDR3 bases: TGTGCCAGCAGCCCCTGGGACAGGGGTTTCACTGAAGCTTTCTTT. Its translation is CASSPWDRGFTEAFF.

This chain joins TRBV9 and TRBJ1-2; D is possibly TRBD1 (5 bases). The CDR3 runs to 15 residues. The germline V and J ends were trimmed by 0 bases and 7 bases, with 16 bases remaining between them. Germline V gene lookup returns CDR1 SGDLS and CDR2 YYNGEE. This CDR3 is CASSVGRDRISGYTF. CDR3 coding DNA: TGTGCCAGCAGCGTAGGCAGGGATCGGATCTCTGGCTACACCTTC.

The genes are TRBV6-5 and TRBJ1-2; no reliable D call. Trimming removed 2 bases from V and 6 bases from J, with 13 bases in between. CDR1 is MNHEY and CDR2 is SVGAGI in the germline V gene. The CDR3 covers 14 residues. The CDR3: CASSYIGSGDGYTF. The CDR3 coding sequence is TGTGCCAGCAGTTACATCGGGAGTGGAGATGGCTACACCTTC.

The CDR3 region has the DNA TGTGCCACCAGCGAAACCAGGGCCGGGGGGACCACTGAAGCTTTCTTT. The encoded protein is CATSETRAGGTTEAFF. The chain recombines TRBV24-1 with TRBJ1-1, with a tentative D call TRBD1 (5 bases). There are 16 residues in the CDR3. Germline CDR1 reads KGHDR; CDR2 reads SFDVKD. Deletions cut 7 bases from V and 4 bases from J, with 21 bases between.

The V and J genes are TRBV5-1 and TRBJ2-3, with TRBD2 as a possible D gene (6 bases). There are 17 residues in the CDR3. Germline V CDR1 and CDR2: SGHRS, YFSETQ. V lost 2 bases to trimming and J lost 4 bases, with 20 bases between them. CDR3: CASSLAGGATGADTQYF. As DNA, the CDR3 is TGCGCCAGCAGCTTAGCGGGCGGGGCCACGGGAGCAGATACGCAGTATTTT.

The gene calls are TRBV10-1 and TRBJ2-7, with a weak D call TRBD1 (5 bases). The length of the CDR3 is 16 residues. The V end lost 4 bases, the J end lost 6 bases, and 22 bases lay between the germline ends. CDR1 and CDR2 (germline): WNHNN, SYGVQD (reference sequence). CDR3 sequence (DNA): TGCGCCAGCAGTGTAATGCGTGCTGGCAGGGTATCCGAGCAGTACTTC. Encoded protein: CASSVMRAGRVSEQYF.